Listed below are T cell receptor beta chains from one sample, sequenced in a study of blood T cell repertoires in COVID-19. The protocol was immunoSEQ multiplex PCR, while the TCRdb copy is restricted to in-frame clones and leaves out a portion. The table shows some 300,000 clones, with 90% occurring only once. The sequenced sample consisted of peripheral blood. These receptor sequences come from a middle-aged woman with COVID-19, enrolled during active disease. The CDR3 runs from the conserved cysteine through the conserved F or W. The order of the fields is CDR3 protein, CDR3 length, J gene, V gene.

CDR3 protein: CASSRQASGNTIYF
CDR3 length: 14
J gene: TRBJ1-3
V gene: TRBV7-8

CDR3 protein: CASSIEDFSYNSPLHF
CDR3 length: 16
J gene: TRBJ1-6
V gene: TRBV5-1

CDR3 protein: CASSPTGGNEKLFF
CDR3 length: 14
J gene: TRBJ1-4
V gene: TRBV18

CDR3 protein: CASSHPSLARGLGEGYTF
CDR3 length: 18
J gene: TRBJ1-2
V gene: TRBV4-1

CDR3 protein: CASSLYRGRDQPQHF
CDR3 length: 15
J gene: TRBJ1-5
V gene: TRBV2

CDR3 protein: CASSYVGARDTQYF
CDR3 length: 14
J gene: TRBJ2-3
V gene: TRBV6-2/TRBV6-3

CDR3 protein: CASSPSTGAGYTF
CDR3 length: 13
J gene: TRBJ1-2
V gene: TRBV7-2

CDR3 protein: CASSVDGTYQETQYF
CDR3 length: 15
J gene: TRBJ2-5
V gene: TRBV9

CDR3 protein: CASSQWSSGGTEQYF
CDR3 length: 15
J gene: TRBJ2-7
V gene: TRBV4-3

CDR3 protein: CSVAMGQGYYGYTF
CDR3 length: 14
J gene: TRBJ1-2
V gene: TRBV29-1

CDR3 protein: CASSLVHYGSEAFF
CDR3 length: 14
J gene: TRBJ1-1
V gene: TRBV11-2

CDR3 protein: CASSSTGVINQPQHF
CDR3 length: 15
J gene: TRBJ1-5
V gene: TRBV5-6

CDR3 protein: CASRGGREDYGYTF
CDR3 length: 14
J gene: TRBJ1-2
V gene: TRBV6-5

CDR3 protein: CASSPGAVAGQYEQYF
CDR3 length: 16
J gene: TRBJ2-7
V gene: TRBV7-6

CDR3 protein: CATSSHPLGVDSQGDTQYF
CDR3 length: 19
J gene: TRBJ2-3
V gene: TRBV15

CDR3 protein: CASGLVLGRRSGNEQFF
CDR3 length: 17
J gene: TRBJ2-1
V gene: TRBV12-5

CDR3 protein: CASSMSRGRGTEAFF
CDR3 length: 15
J gene: TRBJ1-1
V gene: TRBV19

CDR3 protein: CASTRHHTYEQYF
CDR3 length: 13
J gene: TRBJ2-7
V gene: TRBV25-1

CDR3 protein: CASGRAGANYEQYF
CDR3 length: 14
J gene: TRBJ2-7
V gene: TRBV6-2/TRBV6-3

CDR3 protein: CATEGQAYYGYTF
CDR3 length: 13
J gene: TRBJ1-2
V gene: TRBV19

CDR3 protein: CASSYSSQEYSNQPQHF
CDR3 length: 17
J gene: TRBJ1-5
V gene: TRBV6-2/TRBV6-3